This entry lists 3 T cell receptor beta chains sequenced from one sample in a study of T-cell reconstitution after alpha-beta-depleted transplantation in children. It was with unique molecular identifiers that the TCRbeta library was prepared. MiXCR, applied by TCRdb to the PCR reads, yields one record per CDR3 protein. The data contain hundreds of thousands of distinct CDR3 sequences, 12% of them singletons. The sequenced sample was PBMCs from the stem cell graft donor, obtained from the stem cell graft. The receptors here all came from a human donor who donated a stem cell graft to a child with combined immunodeficiency.

This clonotype was detected only a few times. The V and J genes are TRBV18 and TRBJ1-4; possibly TRBD1 for D (6 bases). Germline V gives CDR1 KGHSH, CDR2 LQKENI. Trimming cost V 8 bases and J 0 bases, with 13 bases left between them. This CDR3 spans 15 amino acids. CDR3 nucleotides: TGTGCCAGCGCGAGGGACATTTCAACTAATGAAAAACTGTTTTTT. Translating it yields CASARDISTNEKLFF.

The chain links TRBV7-2 to TRBJ1-1; D is unclear. Germline V gene lookup returns CDR1 SGHTA and CDR2 FQGNSA. The CDR3 has 13 residues. Trimming shortened V by 3 bases and J by 5 bases, and 10 bases separated the two germline ends. In DNA, the CDR3 is TGTGCCAGCAGCTTGACCCCGGGGACTGAAGCTTTCTTT. Its translation is CASSLTPGTEAFF.

This clonotype was detected a few times. The chain uses TRBV9 and TRBJ2-5; TRBD1 matches 8 bases. Per germline, CDR1 SGDLS and CDR2 YYNGEE. The CDR3 covers 13 residues. V lost 3 bases and J lost 4; bases outside the gene matches: 2. The CDR3 DNA follows: TGTGCCAGCAGCGGGGGGACAGGAGAGACCCAGTACTTC. As protein: CASSGGTGETQYF.